This TCR beta chain comes out of a study of cytomegalovirus exposure and HLA in healthy donors. Study-level findings and limits: Whilst most TCR sequences proved rare, a subset of public TCRs occurred across many donors. As confirmed in vitro, three CMV-associated chains were specific for CMV antigens.

As regards this clone: Its matching antigen is unknown.

The table came from immunoSEQ multiplex PCR; TCRdb's copy has only in-frame clones and leaves some out. The data contain 35,000 to 50,000 clones, over 85% of them seen just once; the ten biggest clones take up 2.1%. Sequencing was done on a sample of PBMCs. This receptor was identified in a woman between 18 and 30 years old in good health and CMV-seronegative.

DNA for the CDR3: TGTGCCAGCACCCGGGAGTACCACAATGAGCAGTTCTTC. It encodes CASTREYHNEQFF. The J gene is TRBJ2-1, the V gene TRBV6-6; a weak D match, TRBD2 (6 bases). Germline V gene data show CDR1 as MNHNY and CDR2 as SVGAGI (reference sequence). Deletions cut 7 bases from V and 5 bases from J, with 12 bases between. CDR3 size: 13 residues.